The TCR beta chain under discussion was sequenced for a study of cytomegalovirus exposure and HLA in healthy donors. Trimming removed 3 bases at V and 1 base at J, with 16 bases between. CDR1 is MDHEN and CDR2 is SYDVKM in the germline V gene. The CDR3 consists of 16 residues. Method: immunoSEQ multiplex PCR; TCRdb's copy keeps in-frame clones and lacks some. Here the sample spans 80,000 to 100,000 clones, roughly 88% being singletons. Input material: PBMCs. The chain is built from TRBV28 and TRBJ2-7; the D gene is possibly TRBD1 (6 bases). The receptor's source is a man younger than 40 in good health and CMV-seronegative. This CDR3 reads CASSFSGALASYEQYF. The CDR3 coding sequence is TGTGCCAGCAGTTTCTCAGGGGCCCTAGCTTCCTACGAGCAGTACTTC.